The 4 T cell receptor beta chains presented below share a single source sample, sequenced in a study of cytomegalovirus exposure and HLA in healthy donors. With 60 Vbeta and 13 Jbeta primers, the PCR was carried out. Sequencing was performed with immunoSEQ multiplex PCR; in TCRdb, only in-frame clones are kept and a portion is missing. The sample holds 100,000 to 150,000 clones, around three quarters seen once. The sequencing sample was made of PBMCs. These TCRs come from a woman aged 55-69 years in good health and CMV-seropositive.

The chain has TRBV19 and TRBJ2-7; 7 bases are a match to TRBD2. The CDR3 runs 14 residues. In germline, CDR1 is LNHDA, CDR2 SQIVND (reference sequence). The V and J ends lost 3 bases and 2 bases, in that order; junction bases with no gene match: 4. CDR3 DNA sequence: TGTGCCAGTAGTATCGGGGGGAACACCTACGAGCAGTACTTC. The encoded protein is CASSIGGNTYEQYF.

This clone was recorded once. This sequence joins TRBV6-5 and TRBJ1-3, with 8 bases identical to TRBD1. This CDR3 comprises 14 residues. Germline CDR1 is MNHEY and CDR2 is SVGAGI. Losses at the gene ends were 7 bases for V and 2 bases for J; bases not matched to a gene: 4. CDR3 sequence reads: CASIPDRAGNTIYF. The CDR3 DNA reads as TGTGCCAGCATTCCGGACAGGGCTGGAAACACCATATATTTT.

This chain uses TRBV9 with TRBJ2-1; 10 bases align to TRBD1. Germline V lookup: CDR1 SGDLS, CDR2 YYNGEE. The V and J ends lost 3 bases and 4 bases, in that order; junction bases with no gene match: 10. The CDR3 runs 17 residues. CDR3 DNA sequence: TGTGCCAGCAGCGAAAGGACCGGGACAGGGGTATACAATGAGCAGTTCTTC. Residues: CASSERTGTGVYNEQFF.

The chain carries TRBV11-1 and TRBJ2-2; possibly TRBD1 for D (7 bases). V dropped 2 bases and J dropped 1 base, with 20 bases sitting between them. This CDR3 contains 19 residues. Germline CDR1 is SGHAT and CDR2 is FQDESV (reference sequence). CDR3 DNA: TGTGCCAGCAGCTTATCTAGCGACAGGGTGATGTTGAACACCGGGGAGCTGTTTTTT. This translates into CASSLSSDRVMLNTGELFF.